Below, 14 T cell receptor beta chains from the same sample are listed, as sequenced in a study of blood T cell repertoires in COVID-19. Assay used: immunoSEQ multiplex PCR; TCRdb lists only in-frame clones, some missing. The sample gives around 160,000 clones, roughly nine tenths of which show up once; more than 0.75% is in the top ten. The material sequenced was peripheral blood. Every receptor here comes from a man between 18 and 29 years old with acute or convalescent COVID-19.

This clone was observed a handful of times. The V call is TRBV19, the J call TRBJ1-2, with TRBD1 matching 8 bases. V lost 5 bases and J lost 4; bases outside the gene matches: 6. CDR3 length: 14 amino acids. CDR1 and CDR2 (germline): LNHDA, SQIVND (reference sequence). CDR3 in amino acids: CASSASGGIYGYTF. DNA of the CDR3: TGTGCCAGTAGTGCATCAGGGGGCATCTATGGCTACACCTTC. Filled out from reference TRBV19 and TRBJ1-2, the complete variable domain reads DGGITQSPKYLFRKEGQNVTLSCEQNLNHDAMYWYRQDPGQGLRLIYYSQIVNDFQKGDIAEGYSVSREKKESFPLTVTSAQKNPTAFYLCASSASGGIYGYTFGSGTRLTVV.

The chain carries TRBV4-1 and TRBJ2-4, with 9 bases matching TRBD2. The CDR3 extends over 18 amino acids. In germline, CDR1 is MGHRA, CDR2 YSYEKL. Trimming removed 0 bases from V and 0 bases from J; junction bases left unmatched: 6. The CDR3 nucleotides are TGCGCCAGCAGCCAAGAAGGGACTAGCCAATCAGCCAAAAACATTCAGTACTTC. This gives the protein CASSQEGTSQSAKNIQYF.

The gene calls are TRBV30 and TRBJ1-5; D perhaps matches TRBD1 (5 bases). V lost 2 bases to trimming and J lost 2 bases, with 25 bases between them. The CDR3 covers 19 residues. Per the germline V gene, CDR1 is GTSNPN and CDR2 is SVGIG (reference sequence). The CDR3 region is CAWSKNRSIFWGGNQPQHF. The CDR3 DNA is TGTGCCTGGAGTAAGAACAGGTCGATATTTTGGGGTGGCAATCAGCCCCAGCATTTT.

The V and J genes are TRBV29-1 and TRBJ1-2; possible D gene TRBD1, 6 bases. Trimming removed 1 base at V and 0 bases at J, with 9 bases between. Germline V gene lookup returns CDR1 SQVTM and CDR2 ANQGSEA. The CDR3 is made up of 14 amino acids. The CDR3: CSVEGGLANYGYTF. Written as DNA, the CDR3 is TGCAGCGTTGAAGGGGGGCTAGCTAACTATGGCTACACCTTC.

The chain is built from TRBV12-3 or TRBV12-4 and TRBJ1-6, with no clear D. Trimming shortened V by 6 bases and J by 9 bases, and 9 bases separated the two germline ends. This CDR3 contains 12 residues. CDR3 coding DNA: TGTGCCAGCAGCGAGGTCCCTTCACCCCTCCACTTT. Amino acids: CASSEVPSPLHF.

This clone came up a few times. The chain recombines TRBV29-1 with TRBJ1-2; D not resolved. Germline assignment: CDR1 SQVTM and CDR2 ANQGSEA. The CDR3 has 14 residues. The ends were cut back, 6 bases at V and 4 bases at J, with 18 bases in the middle. The DNA of the CDR3 is TGCAGCGTCCACTCCGTCCGGGTGGGCTATGGCTACACCTTC. It codes for CSVHSVRVGYGYTF.

This chain joins TRBV19 and TRBJ1-4; TRBD1 matches at 8 bases. The CDR3 has 19 amino acids. The ends lost 0 bases at V and 2 bases at J; junction bases unmatched: 11. The germline CDR1 and CDR2 sequences are LNHDA and SQIVND (reference sequence). The CDR3 spells CASSIDPGQGALTNEKLFF. The CDR3 DNA reads TGTGCCAGTAGTATAGATCCGGGCCAGGGGGCGCTTACTAATGAAAAACTGTTTTTT.

The V gene is TRBV3-1 (or the pseudogene TRBV3-2), the J gene TRBJ1-4; TRBD1 might be the D (5 bases). Trimming took 4 bases from V and 5 from J, leaving 11 bases between them. The CDR3 totals 14 residues. Germline CDR1 and CDR2: LGHDT and YNNKEL (reference sequence). The CDR3 DNA reads as TGTGCCAGCAGCCGCAGGGCCGCGAATGAAAAACTGTTTTTT. Translating it yields CASSRRAANEKLFF.

This rearrangement joins TRBV27 to TRBJ2-2, with 9 bases that match TRBD1. Trimming took 6 bases from V and 4 from J; bases not matched to a gene: 9. There are 16 residues in the CDR3. In germline, CDR1 is MNHEY, CDR2 SMNVEV (reference sequence). The CDR3 coding sequence is TGTGCCAGCAGGAGACGGACAGGGGAAGGCACCGGGGAGCTGTTTTTT. It is translated as CASRRRTGEGTGELFF.

The genes are TRBV9 and TRBJ1-3, with TRBD1 matching over 10 bases. The CDR3 contains 16 residues. V lost 4 bases and J lost 2; bases outside the gene matches: 6. Germline-derived CDR1 and CDR2 are SGDLS and YYNGEE. CDR3 coding DNA: TGTGCCAGCAGCAAGGGGGGACAGGGGACTGGAAACACCATATATTTT. The encoded protein is CASSKGGQGTGNTIYF.

The chain links TRBV27 to TRBJ2-7, with 10 positions matching TRBD2. The ends lost 3 bases at V and 4 bases at J; junction bases unmatched: 3. Looked up from germline, CDR1 is MNHEY and CDR2 is SMNVEV (reference sequence). This CDR3 region has 14 residues. CDR3 nucleotides: TGTGCCAGCAGTTTTACTAGCGGGGCTTACGAGCAGTACGTC. Its protein is CASSFTSGAYEQYV.

This sequence joins TRBV7-9 and TRBJ1-2; tentative D call: TRBD1 (5 bases). Trimming removed 5 bases from V and 8 bases from J, with 12 bases in between. The CDR3 covers 12 residues. Germline CDR1 SEHNR, CDR2 FQNEAQ (reference sequence). The CDR3 coding sequence is TGTGCCAGCAGCCCAAGGGGCCGGGGCTACACCTTC. The encoded protein is CASSPRGRGYTF.

The chain employs TRBV27 and TRBJ2-1, with TRBD2 matching over 9 bases. The CDR3 is made up of 15 amino acids. The V and J ends lost 1 base and 9 bases, in that order; junction bases with no gene match: 7. Germline V gene data show CDR1 as MNHEY and CDR2 as SMNVEV (reference sequence). The CDR3 region has the DNA TGTGCCAGCAGTTTATATAGCGGGGGTGCAGGTGAGCAGTTCTTC. This codes for CASSLYSGGAGEQFF.

The V gene is TRBV10-2, the J gene TRBJ2-7; the D is unclear. Deletions cut 2 bases from V and 4 bases from J, with 9 bases between. Germline V gene data show CDR1 as WSHSY and CDR2 as SAAADI. The CDR3 runs 13 residues. DNA of the CDR3: TGCGCCAGCAGTGAGGCGGCCAAGTACGAGCAGTACTTC. Amino acids: CASSEAAKYEQYF.